This T cell receptor beta chain came from a study of shared clonotypes between healthy human individuals. Study-wide points: A handful of donors had 5% to 6% of their naive CD4 clonotypes in common.

Note on this clone: The antigen is undetermined.

The ends lost 6 bases at V and 9 bases at J; junction bases unmatched: 11. Germline V CDR1 and CDR2: MNHNS, SASEGT. The CDR3 runs to 15 residues. Libraries were prepared by immunoSEQ multiplex PCR; TCRdb keeps only in-frame clonotypes and omits some of them. The sample includes 950,000 to 1,300,000 clones, under 80% seen only once; the top ten take roughly 1.5%. The chain links TRBV6-1 to TRBJ1-5, with 10 bases lining up with TRBD1. This TCR came from a man aged 18 to 29 in good health. Sequencing was done on a sample of memory CD4+ T cells sorted from blood. Subset indicated: CD45RA-negative fraction. CDR3 sequence reads: CASRREGQGSSPQHF. The CDR3 DNA is TGTGCCAGCAGGCGTGAGGGACAGGGGAGTTCGCCCCAGCATTTT.